This T cell receptor (beta chain) was found in a study of blood T cell repertoires in COVID-19. Study as a whole: Some COVID-19 samples were acute and others convalescent; all came from the United States, Italy and Spain. Sources were T cells, B-cell-depleted T cells, or PBMCs; the material itself was cDNA or gDNA.

Per the original data handling: Reference gene primer amplification gave estimated nucleated cell counts. Sequencing used immunoSEQ multiplex PCR; TCRdb keeps in-frame clones, though not all of them. That table gives V, J and clone size, and the DNA gave D and trimming. The sample records over 110,000 clones, approximately 89% being singletons. V trimming: 7 bases; J trimming: 7 bases; junction bases outside the gene matches: 7. Germline CDR1 is SGHRS and CDR2 is YFSETQ. CDR3 length: 14 amino acids. This chain connects TRBV5-1 to TRBJ2-1, with 11 bases matching TRBD2. Sequences were obtained from peripheral blood. This receptor was identified in a human donor in a cohort sampled during active COVID-19. CDR3 sequence: CASGSGGARNEQFF. CDR3 in DNA: TGCGCCAGCGGTAGCGGGGGGGCCAGGAATGAGCAGTTCTTC. The full variable domain, completed using reference TRBV5-1 and TRBJ2-1, is KAGVTQTPRYLIKTRGQQVTLSCSPISGHRSVSWYQQTPGQGLQFLFEYFSETQRNKGNFPGRFSGRQFSNSRSEMNVSTLELGDSALYLCASGSGGARNEQFFGPGTRLTVL.